These 11 T cell receptor beta chains were sequenced from one sample in a study of T cell changes during pregnancy in multiple sclerosis. Here immunoSEQ multiplex PCR was the method, and the copy in TCRdb shows in-frame clones only, minus some. Of about 59,000 clones listed, 80% to 95% are singletons. Sequences were derived from CD4+ T cells from peripheral blood mononuclear cells, sampled before pregnancy. The receptor source for this set is a female donor with multiple sclerosis, enrolled in a pregnancy study.

This sequence joins TRBV7-3 and TRBJ2-5, with D uncertain. The germline V and J ends were trimmed by 1 base and 3 bases, with 12 bases remaining between them. Germline loops: CDR1 SGHTA, CDR2 FQGTGA. This CDR3 contains 15 residues. The CDR3 DNA reads as TGTGCCAGCAGCTTAAGTAGGAACAGCAAAGAGACCCAGTACTTC. Residues: CASSLSRNSKETQYF.

The chain uses TRBV6-5 and TRBJ1-2, with 8 bases fitting TRBD1. Trimming took 3 bases from V and 4 from J; bases not matched to a gene: 7. The CDR3 totals 15 residues. Looked up from germline, CDR1 is MNHEY and CDR2 is SVGAGI. CDR3 loop: CASSYDPGTGYGYTF. CDR3 nucleotides: TGTGCCAGCAGTTATGATCCTGGGACAGGCTATGGCTACACCTTC.

The CDR3 loop is CASSTSGNQETQYF. The DNA of the CDR3 is TGTGCCAGCAGCACCTCCGGTAATCAAGAGACCCAGTACTTC. The V and J genes are TRBV9 and TRBJ2-5; D unresolved. The CDR3 loop spans 14 amino acids. V was trimmed by 4 bases and J by 2 bases, leaving 12 bases between them. Germline assignment: CDR1 SGDLS and CDR2 YYNGEE.

This clone has only one observation. The chain has TRBV4-3 and TRBJ2-1; 9 bases agree with TRBD2. The length of the CDR3 is 15 residues. V trimming: 1 base; J trimming: 4 bases; junction bases outside the gene matches: 2. Germline V gene lookup returns CDR1 LGHNA and CDR2 YSLEER. CDR3 sequence: CASSQVAGAYNEQFF. Here the CDR3 DNA reads TGCGCCAGCAGCCAAGTAGCGGGAGCATACAATGAGCAGTTCTTC.

This chain uses TRBV5-4 with TRBJ1-2; 8 nucleotides align to TRBD1. The CDR3 has 14 amino acids. The germline gives CDR1 SGHNT, CDR2 YYREEE (reference sequence). Losses at the gene ends were 4 bases for V and 4 bases for J; bases not matched to a gene: 6. The CDR3 sequence: CASSPGQGVYGYTF. Written as DNA, the CDR3 is TGTGCCAGCAGCCCAGGACAGGGCGTCTATGGCTACACCTTC. The full variable domain, rest sourced from reference TRBV5-4 and TRBJ1-2, is ETGVTQSPTHLIKTRGQQVTLRCSSQSGHNTVSWYQQALGQGPQFIFQYYREEENGRGNFPPRFSGLQFPNYSSELNVNALELDDSALYLCASSPGQGVYGYTFGSGTRLTVV.

The table lists this clone with a count of one. J is TRBJ2-5 and V is TRBV15; D not certain. The germline V gene encodes CDR1 LNHNV and CDR2 YYDKDF (reference sequence). The CDR3 is 14 residues long. V was clipped by 1 base and J by 1 base, with 7 bases between them. CDR3 nucleotide sequence: TGTGCCACCAGCAGAGTGGCCGTCCAAGAGACCCAGTACTTC. It specifies CATSRVAVQETQYF.

J is TRBJ1-2 and V is TRBV6-5; 10 bases match TRBD1. The germline V gene encodes CDR1 MNHEY and CDR2 SVGAGI. The CDR3 loop spans 15 amino acids. After removal of 2 bases from V and 7 bases from J, the junction contained 7 bases not matched to a gene. The CDR3, as DNA: TGTGCCAGCAGTTACCTGGGACAGGGGTCGGTTGGCTACACCTTC. It translates to CASSYLGQGSVGYTF.

The V and J genes are TRBV4-3 and TRBJ2-1; TRBD2 agrees at 9 bases. V shed 5 bases, J shed 0 bases, and the junction held 2 bases outside the gene matches. In germline, CDR1 is LGHNA, CDR2 YSLEER. This CDR3 contains 15 residues. CDR3 loop: CASSDSGSSYNEQFF. CDR3 nucleotide sequence: TGCGCCAGCAGCGATAGCGGGAGCTCCTACAATGAGCAGTTCTTC.

The CDR3 nucleotides read TGTGCCATCAGTGAGTCGGGGGTTCGACAGGGGACTGGAAACACCATATATTTT. It codes for CAISESGVRQGTGNTIYF. The genes are TRBV10-3 and TRBJ1-3, with 8 bases lining up with TRBD1. This CDR3 has 18 residues. V lost 0 bases, J lost 2 bases, and 9 bases stayed unmatched. Germline V gene data show CDR1 as ENHRY and CDR2 as SYGVKD.

The chain carries TRBV7-3 and TRBJ2-2; D may be TRBD2 (5 bases). Germline values: CDR1 SGHTA, CDR2 FQGTGA. CDR3 length: 15 amino acids. V lost 5 bases, J lost 4 bases, and 14 bases lay in between. The CDR3 reads CASSTYTDFTGELFF. CDR3 DNA sequence: TGTGCCAGCAGCACTTATACGGACTTCACCGGGGAGCTGTTTTTT.

This chain uses TRBV12-5 with TRBJ1-3, with D unresolved. V was pared by 0 bases and J by 5 bases, with 11 bases between. This CDR3 has 15 residues. CDR1 is LGHNT, CDR2 FRNRAP, per germline. CDR3 sequence: CASGLVRARRNTIYF. CDR3 in DNA: TGTGCTAGTGGTTTGGTCCGCGCGCGAAGAAACACCATATATTTT.